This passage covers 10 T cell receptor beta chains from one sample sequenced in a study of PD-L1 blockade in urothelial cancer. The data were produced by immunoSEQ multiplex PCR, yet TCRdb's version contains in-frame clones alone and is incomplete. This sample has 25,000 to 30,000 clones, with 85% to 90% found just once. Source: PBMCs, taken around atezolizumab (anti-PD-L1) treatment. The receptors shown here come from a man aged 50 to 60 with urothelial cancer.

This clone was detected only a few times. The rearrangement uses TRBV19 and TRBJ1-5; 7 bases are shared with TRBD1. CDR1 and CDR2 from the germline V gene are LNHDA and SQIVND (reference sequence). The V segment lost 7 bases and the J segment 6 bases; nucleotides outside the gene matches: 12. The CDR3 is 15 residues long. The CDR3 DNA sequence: TGTGCCAGTACTTCGTCCGGAACAGGGGTTCAGCCCCAGCATTTT. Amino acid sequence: CASTSSGTGVQPQHF.

The CDR3 sequence: CASSLWDRGEGNTIYF. Written as DNA, the CDR3 is TGTGCCAGTAGTTTATGGGACAGGGGTGAAGGAAACACCATATATTTT. The J gene is TRBJ1-3, the V gene TRBV19; 10 bases align to TRBD1. CDR1 is LNHDA, CDR2 SQIVND, per germline (reference sequence). The CDR3 has 16 amino acids. The junction had 8 bases not matched to a gene; V was cut back by 5 bases and J by 4 bases.

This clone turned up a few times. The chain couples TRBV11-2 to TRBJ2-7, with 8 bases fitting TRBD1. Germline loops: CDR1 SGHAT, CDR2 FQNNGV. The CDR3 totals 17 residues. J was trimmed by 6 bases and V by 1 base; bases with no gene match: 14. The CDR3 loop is CASSLGGAGGESGEQYF. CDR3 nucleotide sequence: TGTGCCAGCAGCTTAGGAGGGGCAGGGGGCGAATCGGGCGAGCAGTACTTC.

Written as DNA, the CDR3 is TGCGCCAGCTCGACAGGGGTCGGAGAAAAACTGTTTTTT. Protein: CASSTGVGEKLFF. V is TRBV10-1 and J is TRBJ1-4; 8 bases agree with TRBD1. CDR1 and CDR2 (germline): WNHNN, SYGVQD (reference sequence). V shed 8 bases and J 8 bases; nucleotides not matched to a gene: 7. The CDR3 spans 13 residues.

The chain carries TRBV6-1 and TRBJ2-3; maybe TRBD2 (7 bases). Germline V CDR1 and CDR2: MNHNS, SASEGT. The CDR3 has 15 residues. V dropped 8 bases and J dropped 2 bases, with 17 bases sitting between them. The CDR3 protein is CASQGTTILTDTQYF. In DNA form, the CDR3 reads TGTGCCAGCCAGGGGACTACAATTCTCACAGATACGCAGTATTTT.

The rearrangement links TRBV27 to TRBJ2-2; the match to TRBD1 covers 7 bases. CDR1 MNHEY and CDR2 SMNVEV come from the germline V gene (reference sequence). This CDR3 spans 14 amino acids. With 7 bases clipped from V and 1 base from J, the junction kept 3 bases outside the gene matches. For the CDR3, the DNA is TGTGCCAGCACCCGACAGGGGAACACCGGGGAGCTGTTTTTT. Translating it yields CASTRQGNTGELFF.

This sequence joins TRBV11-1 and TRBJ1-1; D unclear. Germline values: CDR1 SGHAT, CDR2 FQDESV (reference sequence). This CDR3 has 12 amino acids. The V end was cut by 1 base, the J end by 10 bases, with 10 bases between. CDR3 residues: CASSLVRGAAFF. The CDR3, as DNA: TGTGCCAGCAGCTTAGTTAGAGGTGCAGCTTTCTTT. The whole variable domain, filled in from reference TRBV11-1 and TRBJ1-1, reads EAEVAQSPRYKITEKSQAVAFWCDPISGHATLYWYRQILGQGPELLVQFQDESVVDDSQLPKDRFSAERLKGVDSTLKIQPAELGDSAMYLCASSLVRGAAFFGQGTRLTVV.

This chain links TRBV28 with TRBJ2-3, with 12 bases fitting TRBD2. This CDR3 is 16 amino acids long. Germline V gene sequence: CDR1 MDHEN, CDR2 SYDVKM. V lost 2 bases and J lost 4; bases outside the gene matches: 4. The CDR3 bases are TGTGCCAGCAGTTTAGCGCCTAGCGGGGGGGCAGATACGCAGTATTTT. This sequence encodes CASSLAPSGGADTQYF.

In nucleotides, the CDR3 is TGTGCCAGCAGCTTTAAAACAGGGGGTAGCGGTCAGCCCCAGCATTTT. Protein: CASSFKTGGSGQPQHF. This chain uses TRBV5-5 with TRBJ1-5, with 8 nucleotides matching TRBD1. CDR1 SGHKS and CDR2 YYEKEE come from the germline V gene (reference sequence). This CDR3 spans 16 amino acids. V shed 2 bases and J 6 bases; nucleotides not matched to a gene: 10. Variable domain in full (rest from reference TRBV5-5 and TRBJ1-5): DAGVTQSPTHLIKTRGQQVTLRCSPISGHKSVSWYQQVLGQGPQFIFQYYEKEERGRGNFPDRFSARQFPNYSSELNVNALLLGDSALYLCASSFKTGGSGQPQHFGDGTRLSIL.

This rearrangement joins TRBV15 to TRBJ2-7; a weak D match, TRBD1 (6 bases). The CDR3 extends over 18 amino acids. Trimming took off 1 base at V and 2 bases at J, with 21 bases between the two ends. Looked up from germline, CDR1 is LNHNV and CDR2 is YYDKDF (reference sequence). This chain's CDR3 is CATSRGGRGYYNPYEQYF. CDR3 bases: TGTGCCACCAGCAGAGGGGGCAGGGGTTACTACAACCCCTACGAGCAGTACTTC.